What follows are 29 T cell receptor beta chains derived from one specimen sequenced in a study of human versus mouse CDR3 diversity and MHC coevolution. The table came from immunoSEQ multiplex PCR; TCRdb's copy has only in-frame clones and leaves some out. The sample lists 50,000 to 65,000 clones; roughly 93% were seen once. The sequencing sample was made of naive CD4+ T cells from blood. Subset given: CD45RO-negative CD62L-positive naive CD4 T cells. These receptors all stem from a person aged 55 to 70 in good health.

V is TRBV7-3 and J is TRBJ2-3; 10 bases fit TRBD2. Germline V gene sequence: CDR1 SGHTA, CDR2 FQGTGA. The CDR3 runs 16 residues. Trimming removed 1 base from V and 2 bases from J; junction bases left unmatched: 3. This CDR3 is CASSLNLAGVTDTQYF. The CDR3 bases are TGTGCCAGCAGCTTAAACCTAGCGGGAGTCACAGATACGCAGTATTTT.

The chain uses TRBV2 and TRBJ2-7, with TRBD2 identical over 9 bases. V gave up 3 bases and J gave up 5 bases; unmatched junction bases: 8. The germline V gene encodes CDR1 SNHLY and CDR2 FYNNEI. There are 15 residues in the CDR3. Here the CDR3 reads CASSDGSSGIHEQYF. DNA of the CDR3: TGTGCCAGCAGTGACGGGTCTAGCGGGATCCACGAGCAGTACTTC.

V is TRBV6-6 and J is TRBJ2-2; D unresolved. The CDR3 extends over 16 amino acids. Germline V CDR1 and CDR2: MNHNY, SVGAGI (reference sequence). The ends were cut back, 2 bases at V and 0 bases at J, with 10 bases in the middle. CDR3 DNA: TGTGCCAGCAGTTACAATCCACTCGCGAACACCGGGGAGCTGTTTTTT. Residues: CASSYNPLANTGELFF.

The chain joins TRBV18 to TRBJ2-7; no reliable D call. Germline-derived CDR1 and CDR2 are KGHSH and LQKENI. The CDR3 runs 12 residues. V was clipped by 5 bases and J by 4 bases, with 9 bases between them. The CDR3 DNA reads TGTGCCAGCTCAGAGACACCATACGAGCAGTACTTC. This translates into CASSETPYEQYF.

V and J are TRBV6-6 and TRBJ1-2; D might be TRBD1 (5 bases). This CDR3 spans 10 amino acids. Germline CDR1 and CDR2: MNHNY and SVGAGI (reference sequence). The CDR3 bases are TGTGCAGCAGGGTACTATGGCTACACCTTC. This codes for CAAGYYGYTF.

There are a few counts of this clone. The chain recombines TRBV9 with TRBJ2-7; tentatively, D is TRBD2 (6 bases). V gave up 2 bases and J gave up 6 bases, with 12 bases separating them. This CDR3 is 13 amino acids long. In germline, CDR1 is SGDLS, CDR2 YYNGEE. CDR3 sequence: CASSVEGQGEQYF. CDR3 sequence (DNA): TGTGCCAGCAGCGTGGAGGGGCAAGGCGAGCAGTACTTC.

The chain couples TRBV29-1 to TRBJ2-5; maybe TRBD1 (7 bases). With 6 bases removed from V and 1 base from J, the gap between germline ends came to 15 bases. This CDR3 region has 14 residues. CDR1 and CDR2 (germline): SQVTM, ANQGSEA. CDR3 DNA sequence: TGCAGCGTGTTGGGGGGACAGTTCCAAGAGACCCAGTACTTC. It encodes CSVLGGQFQETQYF. Filled out from reference TRBV29-1 and TRBJ2-5, the complete variable domain reads SAVISQKPSRDICQRGTSLTIQCQVDSQVTMMFWYRQQPGQSLTLIATANQGSEATYESGFVIDKFPISRPNLTFSTLTVSNMSPEDSSIYLCSVLGGQFQETQYFGPGTRLLVL.

V is TRBV5-4 and J is TRBJ2-1; 9 bases match TRBD1. Germline assignment: CDR1 SGHNT and CDR2 YYREEE (reference sequence). This CDR3 comprises 14 residues. V was pared by 5 bases and J by 6 bases, with 6 bases of the junction left unmatched. CDR3 DNA: TGTGCCAGCAGTCCGGGACAGGGTCTCAATGAGCAGTTCTTC. Translation: CASSPGQGLNEQFF.

V is TRBV5-1 and J is TRBJ1-3; TRBD1 aligns across 7 bases. The CDR3 is 17 amino acids. V was clipped by 1 base and J by 0 bases; unmatched bases: 7. Germline loops: CDR1 SGHRS, CDR2 YFSETQ. The CDR3 region has the DNA TGCGCCAGCAGCTTGATGACAGGGCTGAGCTCTGGAAACACCATATATTTT. Translated: CASSLMTGLSSGNTIYF.

This rearrangement joins TRBV19 to TRBJ1-2, with D tentatively TRBD1 (6 bases). Trimming removed 3 bases at V and 1 base at J, with 12 bases between. Germline V lookup: CDR1 LNHDA, CDR2 SQIVND (reference sequence). The CDR3 contains 15 residues. The CDR3 is CASSMGDILNYGYTF. The CDR3 DNA reads as TGTGCCAGTAGTATGGGGGACATCCTTAACTATGGCTACACCTTC.

V gene TRBV5-6 combines with J gene TRBJ2-3; tentatively, D is TRBD2 (6 bases). Germline V gene lookup returns CDR1 SGHDT and CDR2 YYEEEE. The CDR3 extends over 16 amino acids. V gave up 0 bases and J gave up 0 bases, with 11 bases separating them. CDR3 coding DNA: TGTGCCAGCAGCTTGGCCTCTGGGGGGAGCACAGATACGCAGTATTTT. Its translation: CASSLASGGSTDTQYF.

CDR3 sequence: CATLYSVTDTQYF. CDR3 sequence (DNA): TGTGCCACCTTATACTCTGTTACAGATACGCAGTATTTT. The rearrangement links TRBV21-1 to TRBJ2-3; whether TRBD2, the table's D call, matches the DNA was not checked. TRBV21-1 is a listed pseudogene. The CDR3 sequence is 13 residues long.

The chain has TRBV29-1 and TRBJ2-5; TRBD1 matches 9 bases. The J call may not be correct, given that the DNA end is closer to TRBJ2-7. Germline V gives CDR1 SQVTM, CDR2 ANQGSEA. This CDR3 is built from 16 residues. CDR3: CSVMGGTGFWGYEQYF. The CDR3 DNA follows: TGCAGCGTGATGGGGGGGACAGGGTTTTGGGGCTACGAGCAGTACTTC.

The genes are TRBV10-3 and TRBJ2-3, with 12 bases fitting TRBD2. The CDR3 sequence is 17 residues long. The V and J ends lost 6 bases and 2 bases, in that order; junction bases with no gene match: 9. Germline V gives CDR1 ENHRY, CDR2 SYGVKD. The CDR3, as DNA: TGTGCCATCAGGGCTATGACTAGCGGGAGAACCACAGATACGCAGTATTTT. This codes for CAIRAMTSGRTTDTQYF.

The rearrangement joins TRBV11-2 to TRBJ2-3, with 13 positions matching TRBD2. Germline CDR1 and CDR2: SGHAT and FQNNGV. Losses at the gene ends were 1 base for V and 0 bases for J; bases not matched to a gene: 1. The CDR3 runs 17 residues. The CDR3 sequence is CASSLAGLAGSTDTQYF. The CDR3, as DNA: TGTGCCAGCAGCTTAGCGGGACTAGCGGGGAGCACAGATACGCAGTATTTT.

The V and J genes are TRBV7-9 and TRBJ2-5, with TRBD1 identical over 8 bases. CDR3 length: 16 residues. With 5 bases clipped from V and 1 base from J, the junction kept 9 bases outside the gene matches. The germline CDR1 and CDR2 sequences are SEHNR and FQNEAQ (reference sequence). CDR3 residues: CASSTGQGGIQETQYF. The CDR3 DNA reads TGTGCCAGCAGCACTGGACAGGGAGGAATCCAAGAGACCCAGTACTTC.

The V and J genes are TRBV10-3 and TRBJ2-1; TRBD2 aligns across 11 bases. The J segment lost 0 bases and the V segment lost 7 bases, leaving 8 bases of the junction unmatched. CDR1 is ENHRY, CDR2 SYGVKD, per germline. The CDR3 spans 17 residues. The CDR3 protein is CAITKASGRNSYNEQFF. Here the CDR3 DNA reads TGTGCCATCACTAAAGCTAGCGGGAGGAACTCCTACAATGAGCAGTTCTTC.

The V gene is TRBV18, the J gene TRBJ2-7, with D tentatively TRBD2 (6 bases). Germline V gives CDR1 KGHSH, CDR2 LQKENI. Trimming pared 0 bases from V and 2 bases from J, leaving 11 bases between. CDR3 length: 15 residues. The CDR3 sequence is CASSPPGGAAYEQYF. CDR3 sequence (DNA): TGTGCCAGCTCACCACCGGGGGGAGCAGCCTACGAGCAGTACTTC.

The chain carries TRBV18 and TRBJ2-5, with TRBD1 identical over 12 bases. With the DNA end fitting TRBJ2-7 better, the J assignment may be wrong. The CDR3 has 15 amino acids. Germline V gene sequence: CDR1 KGHSH, CDR2 LQKENI. CDR3 DNA sequence: TGTGCCAGCTCACGAGGGACAGGGGGCTTCTACGAGCAGTACTTC. Its translation is CASSRGTGGFYEQYF.

This clone showed up just once. This chain connects TRBV18 to TRBJ1-5; 7 bases are a match to TRBD1. CDR1 and CDR2 from the germline V gene are KGHSH and LQKENI. This CDR3 spans 15 amino acids. The V segment lost 0 bases and the J segment 1 base; nucleotides outside the gene matches: 0. As DNA, the CDR3 is TGTGCCAGCTCACCACCGGGACAGAGCAATCAGCCCCAGCATTTT. It encodes CASSPPGQSNQPQHF.

The CDR3 loop reads CASSMRTGAYGYTF. The CDR3 nucleotides read TGTGCCAGTAGTATGCGGACAGGCGCCTATGGCTACACCTTC. V usage is TRBV19 and J usage is TRBJ1-2, with 7 bases fitting TRBD1. CDR1 and CDR2 from the germline V gene are LNHDA and SQIVND (reference sequence). J lost 4 bases, V lost 3 bases, and 5 bases had no gene match. This CDR3 contains 14 residues.

The count of this clone is one. This CDR3 is CASSVIASSTDTQYF. The CDR3 DNA follows: TGTGCCAGCAGTGTGATAGCGTCTAGCACAGATACGCAGTATTTT. This chain links TRBV2 with TRBJ2-3, with TRBD2 as a possible D gene (5 bases). CDR1 SNHLY and CDR2 FYNNEI come from the germline V gene. Trimming pared 4 bases from V and 0 bases from J, leaving 11 bases between. The CDR3 length is 15 residues.

This clone was observed once. This chain joins TRBV7-3 and TRBJ1-1; a weak D match, TRBD1 (6 bases). The V end lost 0 bases, the J end lost 2 bases, and 10 bases lay between the germline ends. The CDR3 consists of 15 residues. CDR1 is SGHTA, CDR2 FQGTGA, per germline. CDR3 in amino acids: CASSLTAGANTEAFF. The CDR3 DNA is TGTGCCAGCAGCTTAACTGCAGGGGCCAACACTGAAGCTTTCTTT.

The chain joins TRBV2 to TRBJ1-2; unclear D gene. This CDR3 is 12 amino acids long. CDR1 and CDR2 (germline): SNHLY, FYNNEI. V lost 8 bases and J 4 bases, leaving 11 bases between the germline ends. CDR3 nucleotides: TGTGCCAGCGGGAGGGCGGCCTATGGCTACACCTTC. Amino acids: CASGRAAYGYTF.

V and J are TRBV5-5 and TRBJ2-5; 10 nucleotides match TRBD2. The germline V gene encodes CDR1 SGHKS and CDR2 YYEKEE (reference sequence). V dropped 3 bases and J dropped 5; count of bases not matched to a gene: 4. This CDR3 has 14 amino acids. The CDR3 reads CASSSTSGMETQYF. The CDR3 DNA sequence: TGTGCCAGCAGCTCCACTAGCGGGATGGAGACCCAGTACTTC.

This chain joins TRBV18 and TRBJ2-1; the D gene is possibly TRBD2 (6 bases). The CDR3 runs to 16 residues. CDR1 and CDR2 from the germline V gene are KGHSH and LQKENI. V lost 5 bases to trimming and J lost 4 bases, with 18 bases between them. The CDR3 here is CASSFDRDLTYNEQFF. The CDR3 coding sequence is TGTGCCAGCTCATTCGACCGGGACTTGACTTACAATGAGCAGTTCTTC.

The rearrangement joins TRBV5-1 to TRBJ2-1; perhaps TRBD2 as D (7 bases). There are 16 residues in the CDR3. The germline V gene encodes CDR1 SGHRS and CDR2 YFSETQ. V was trimmed by 0 bases and J by 6 bases, leaving 16 bases between them. The CDR3 spells CASSLGGGTASNEQFF. The CDR3, as DNA: TGCGCCAGCAGCTTGGGCGGGGGCACGGCTTCCAATGAGCAGTTCTTC.

The table lists this clone with a count of one. The chain recombines TRBV5-1 with TRBJ2-5; tentatively, D is TRBD2 (6 bases). Germline CDR1 reads SGHRS; CDR2 reads YFSETQ. The CDR3 is made up of 15 amino acids. V was cut by 4 bases and J by 0 bases, with 13 bases left in between. CDR3 protein: CASSLGRPYQETQYF. In DNA form, the CDR3 reads TGCGCCAGCAGCCTGGGGAGGCCGTACCAAGAGACCCAGTACTTC.

V gene TRBV5-4 combines with J gene TRBJ2-7, with a weak D call TRBD1 (5 bases). The V end was cut by 4 bases, the J end by 4 bases, with 24 bases between. The CDR3 consists of 17 residues. The germline V gene has CDR1 SGHNT and CDR2 YYREEE (reference sequence). CDR3 residues: CASSQGRGIVIGYEQYF. CDR3 nucleotide sequence: TGTGCCAGCAGCCAGGGCCGTGGGATTGTTATTGGGTACGAGCAGTACTTC.